This entry features one T cell receptor (beta chain) sequence. What it binds is unknown. This sample is drawn from a study of long-term antiretroviral therapy in people with HIV. Across the whole study: There is a gap of about a decade between the earliest samples and the later 2015 immediate-ART recommendation.

With survey level as its setting, the immunoSEQ assay was v3.0. Some clones are missing from TCRdb's copy, which holds only in-frame ones; the method was immunoSEQ multiplex PCR. In the table there are some 31,000 clones, 78% of which are singletons. Study observations and caveats: Every time point showed a repertoire led by clones expanded before ART.

V dropped 8 bases and J dropped 2 bases, with 10 bases sitting between them. Germline lookup yields CDR1 ENHRY and CDR2 SYGVKD. There are 13 residues in the CDR3. The clonotype was recovered from a woman between 45 and 60 years old with HIV. This sequence joins TRBV10-3 and TRBJ2-1; D is unclear. Here the sequenced sample was unsorted PBMCs, taken 3.1 years after starting antiretroviral therapy. The CDR3 nucleotides read TGTGCCATCGCTGGGGTCCCCTACAATGAGCAGTTCTTC. This translates into CAIAGVPYNEQFF.